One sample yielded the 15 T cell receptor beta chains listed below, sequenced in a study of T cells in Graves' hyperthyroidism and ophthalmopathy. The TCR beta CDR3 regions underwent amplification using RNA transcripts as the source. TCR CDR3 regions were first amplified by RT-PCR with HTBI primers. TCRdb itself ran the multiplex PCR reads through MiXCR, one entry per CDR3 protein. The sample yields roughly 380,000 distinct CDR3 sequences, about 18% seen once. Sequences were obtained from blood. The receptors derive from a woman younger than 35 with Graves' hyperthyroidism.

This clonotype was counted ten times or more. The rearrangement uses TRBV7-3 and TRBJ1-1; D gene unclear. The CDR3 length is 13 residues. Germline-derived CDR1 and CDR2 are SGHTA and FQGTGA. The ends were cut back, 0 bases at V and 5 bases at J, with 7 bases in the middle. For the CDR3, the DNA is TGTGCCAGCAGCTTAACGAGGCTGACTGAAGCTTTCTTT. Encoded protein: CASSLTRLTEAFF.

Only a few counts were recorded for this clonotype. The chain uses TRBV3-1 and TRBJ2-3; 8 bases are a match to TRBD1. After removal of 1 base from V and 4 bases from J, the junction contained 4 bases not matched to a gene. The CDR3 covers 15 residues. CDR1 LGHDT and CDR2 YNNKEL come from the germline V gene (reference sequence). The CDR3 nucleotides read TGTGCCAGCAGCCAAGCAGGGGGCTTGGCAGATACGCAGTATTTT. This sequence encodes CASSQAGGLADTQYF.

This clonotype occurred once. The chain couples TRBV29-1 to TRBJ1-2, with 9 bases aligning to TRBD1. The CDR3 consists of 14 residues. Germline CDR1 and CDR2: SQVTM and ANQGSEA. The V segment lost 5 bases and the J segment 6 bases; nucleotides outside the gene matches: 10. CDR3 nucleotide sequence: TGCAGCGTTATACGACTACAGGGGGCGAATGGCTACACCTTC. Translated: CSVIRLQGANGYTF.

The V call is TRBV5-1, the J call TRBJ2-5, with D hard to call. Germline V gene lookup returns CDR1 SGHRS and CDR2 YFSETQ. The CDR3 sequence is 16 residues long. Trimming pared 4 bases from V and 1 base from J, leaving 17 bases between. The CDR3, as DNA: TGCGCCAGCAGCGTCCCAAGACCAGGAACCCAAGAGACCCAGTACTTC. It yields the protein CASSVPRPGTQETQYF.

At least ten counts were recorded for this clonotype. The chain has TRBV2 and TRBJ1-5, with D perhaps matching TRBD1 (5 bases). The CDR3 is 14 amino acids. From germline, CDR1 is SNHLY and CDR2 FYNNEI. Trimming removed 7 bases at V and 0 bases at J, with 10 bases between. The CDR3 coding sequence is TGTGCCAGCACCCGGGACGGTAGCAATCAGCCCCAGCATTTT. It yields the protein CASTRDGSNQPQHF.

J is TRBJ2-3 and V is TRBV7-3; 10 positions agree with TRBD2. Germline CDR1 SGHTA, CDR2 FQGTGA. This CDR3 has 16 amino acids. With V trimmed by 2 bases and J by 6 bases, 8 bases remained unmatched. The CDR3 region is CASSLSSGGVFDTQYF. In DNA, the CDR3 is TGTGCCAGCAGCTTATCTAGCGGGGGTGTCTTTGATACGCAGTATTTT.

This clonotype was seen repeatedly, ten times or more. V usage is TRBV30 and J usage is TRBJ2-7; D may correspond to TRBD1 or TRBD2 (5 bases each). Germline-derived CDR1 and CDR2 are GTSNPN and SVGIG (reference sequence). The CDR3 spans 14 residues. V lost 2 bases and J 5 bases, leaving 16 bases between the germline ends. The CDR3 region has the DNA TGTGCCTGGAGTCCACCTCCCGGGACGGACGAGCAGTACTTC. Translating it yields CAWSPPPGTDEQYF.

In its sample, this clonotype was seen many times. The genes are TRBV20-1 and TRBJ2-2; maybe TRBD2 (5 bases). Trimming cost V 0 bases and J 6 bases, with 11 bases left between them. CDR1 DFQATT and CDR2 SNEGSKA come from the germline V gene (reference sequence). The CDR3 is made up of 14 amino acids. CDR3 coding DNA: TGCAGTGCTAGAGATCCGAGGGATGCCGGGGAGCTGTTTTTT. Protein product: CSARDPRDAGELFF.

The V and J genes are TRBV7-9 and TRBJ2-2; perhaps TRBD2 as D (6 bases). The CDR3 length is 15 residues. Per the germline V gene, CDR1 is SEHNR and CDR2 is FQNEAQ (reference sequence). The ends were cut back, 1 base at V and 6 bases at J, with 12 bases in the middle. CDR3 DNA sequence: TGTGCCAGCAGCTTAGGGGGATTAGCGGCCGGGGAGCTGTTTTTT. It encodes CASSLGGLAAGELFF.

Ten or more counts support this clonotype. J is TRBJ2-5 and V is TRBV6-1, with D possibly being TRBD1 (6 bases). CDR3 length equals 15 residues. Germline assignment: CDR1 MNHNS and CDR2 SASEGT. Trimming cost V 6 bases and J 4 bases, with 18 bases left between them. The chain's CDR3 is CASRTFRTAGETQYF. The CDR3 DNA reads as TGTGCCAGCAGGACCTTCCGGACAGCCGGAGAGACCCAGTACTTC.

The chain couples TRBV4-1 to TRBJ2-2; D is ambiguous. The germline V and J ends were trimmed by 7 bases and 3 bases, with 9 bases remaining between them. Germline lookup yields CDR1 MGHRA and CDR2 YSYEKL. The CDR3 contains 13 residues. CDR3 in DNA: TGCGCCAGCATGGACCTGGACACCGGGGAGCTGTTTTTT. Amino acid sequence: CASMDLDTGELFF.

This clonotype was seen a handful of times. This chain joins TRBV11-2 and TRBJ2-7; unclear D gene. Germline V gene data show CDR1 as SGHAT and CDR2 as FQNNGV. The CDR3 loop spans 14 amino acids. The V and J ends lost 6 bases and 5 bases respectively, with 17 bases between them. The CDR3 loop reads CASRPRGYEHEQYF. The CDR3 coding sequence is TGTGCCAGCAGACCCCGCGGTTATGAACACGAGCAGTACTTC.

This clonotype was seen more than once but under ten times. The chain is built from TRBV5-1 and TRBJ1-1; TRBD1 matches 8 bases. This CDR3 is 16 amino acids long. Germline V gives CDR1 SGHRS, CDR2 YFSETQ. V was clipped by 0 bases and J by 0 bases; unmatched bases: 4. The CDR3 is CASSLDRGIMNTEAFF. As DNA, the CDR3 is TGCGCCAGCAGCTTGGACAGGGGGATCATGAACACTGAAGCTTTCTTT.

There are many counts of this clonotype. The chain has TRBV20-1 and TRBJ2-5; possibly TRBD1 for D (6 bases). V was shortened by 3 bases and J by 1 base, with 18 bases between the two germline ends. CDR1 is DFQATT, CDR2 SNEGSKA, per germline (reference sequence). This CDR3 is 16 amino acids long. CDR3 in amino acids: CSASPGDTALQETQYF. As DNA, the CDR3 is TGCAGTGCTAGTCCCGGGGACACCGCACTCCAAGAGACCCAGTACTTC.

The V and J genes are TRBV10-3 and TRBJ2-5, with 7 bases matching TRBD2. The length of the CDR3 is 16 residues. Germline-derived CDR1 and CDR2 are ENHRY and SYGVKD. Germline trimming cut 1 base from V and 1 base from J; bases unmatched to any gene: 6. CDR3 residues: CAISEFVGGPQETQYF. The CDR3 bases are TGTGCCATCAGTGAGTTTGTGGGAGGGCCCCAAGAGACCCAGTACTTC.